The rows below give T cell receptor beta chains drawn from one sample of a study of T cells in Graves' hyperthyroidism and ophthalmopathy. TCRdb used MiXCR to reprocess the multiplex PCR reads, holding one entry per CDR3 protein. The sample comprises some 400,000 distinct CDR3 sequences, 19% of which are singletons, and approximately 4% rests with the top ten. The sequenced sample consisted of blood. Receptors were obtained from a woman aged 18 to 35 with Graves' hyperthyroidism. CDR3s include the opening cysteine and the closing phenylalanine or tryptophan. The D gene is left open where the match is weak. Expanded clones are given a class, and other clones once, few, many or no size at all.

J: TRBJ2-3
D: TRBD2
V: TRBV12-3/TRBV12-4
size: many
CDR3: CASSPGTSGGNTDTQYF
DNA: TGTGCCAGCAGTCCCGGGACTAGCGGGGGGAACACAGATACGCAGTATTTT

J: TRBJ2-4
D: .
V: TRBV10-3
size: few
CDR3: CAISEGADIQYF
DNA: TGTGCCATCAGTGAAGGGGCCGACATTCAGTACTTC

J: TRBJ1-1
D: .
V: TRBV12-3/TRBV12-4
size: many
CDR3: CASSLSNGWTEAFF
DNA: TGTGCCAGCAGCCTCTCGAACGGTTGGACTGAAGCTTTCTTT

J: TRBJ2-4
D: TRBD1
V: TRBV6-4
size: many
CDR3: CASTYGGQVLDIQYF
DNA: TGTGCCAGCACCTACGGGGGACAGGTCCTGGACATTCAGTACTTC

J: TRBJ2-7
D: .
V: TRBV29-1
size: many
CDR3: CSVEGGTYEQYF
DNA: TGCAGCGTTGAAGGTGGAACCTACGAGCAGTACTTC

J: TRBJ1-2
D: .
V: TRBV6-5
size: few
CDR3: CASSSLRGEPRNYGYTF
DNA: TGTGCCAGCAGTTCCCTTCGGGGGGAGCCGAGGAACTATGGCTACACCTTC

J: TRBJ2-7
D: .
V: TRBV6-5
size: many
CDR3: CASSYGPGLEQYF
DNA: TGTGCCAGCAGCTACGGGCCGGGGCTCGAGCAGTACTTC

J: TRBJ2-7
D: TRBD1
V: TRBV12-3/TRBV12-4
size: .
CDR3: CASSPHRQGSYEQYF
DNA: TGTGCCAGCAGTCCGCACCGACAGGGGAGCTACGAGCAGTACTTC

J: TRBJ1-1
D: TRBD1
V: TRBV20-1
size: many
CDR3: CSAPGGQVRVGTEAFF
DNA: TGCAGTGCGCCCGGGGGACAGGTTCGCGTCGGCACTGAAGCTTTCTTT

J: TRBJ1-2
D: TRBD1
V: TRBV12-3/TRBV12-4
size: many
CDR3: CASSPPGTGTDGYTF
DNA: TGTGCCAGCAGTCCCCCGGGGACAGGGACGGACGGCTACACCTTC

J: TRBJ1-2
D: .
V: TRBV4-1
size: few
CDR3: CASSPLRAGVNYGYTF
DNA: TGCGCCAGCAGCCCACTAAGGGCAGGGGTTAACTATGGCTACACCTTC

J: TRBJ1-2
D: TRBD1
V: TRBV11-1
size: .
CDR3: CASSLARRGQQGARRSGYTF
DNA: TGTGCCAGCAGCTTAGCTCGGAGGGGGCAACAGGGGGCGCGAAGAAGTGGCTACACCTTC

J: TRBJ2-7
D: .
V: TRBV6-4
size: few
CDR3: CASGAKGPYEQYF
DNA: TGTGCCAGCGGGGCCAAAGGACCCTACGAGCAGTACTTC

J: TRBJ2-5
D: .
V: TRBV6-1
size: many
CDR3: CATRAGETQYF
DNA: TGTGCCACCCGCGCAGGAGAGACCCAGTACTTC

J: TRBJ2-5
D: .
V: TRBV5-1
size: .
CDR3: CASKVGMAEETQYF
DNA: TGCGCCAGCAAAGTGGGGATGGCGGAGGAGACCCAGTACTTC

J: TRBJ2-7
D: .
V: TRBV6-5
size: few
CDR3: CASSYGGSYYEQYF
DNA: TGTGCCAGCAGTTACGGCGGCAGTTACTACGAGCAGTACTTC

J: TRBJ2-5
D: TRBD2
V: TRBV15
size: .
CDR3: CATSRPRTSGGDLETQYF
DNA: TGTGCCACCAGCAGACCTAGGACTAGCGGGGGGGATTTGGAGACCCAGTACTTC

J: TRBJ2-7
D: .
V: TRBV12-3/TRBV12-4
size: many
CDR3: CASTRTKNYEQYF
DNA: TGTGCCAGCACCCGAACAAAAAACTACGAGCAGTACTTC

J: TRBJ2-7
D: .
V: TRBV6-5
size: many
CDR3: CASSYLGRSLYEQYF
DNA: TGTGCCAGCAGTTATTTGGGGCGGTCCCTCTACGAGCAGTACTTC

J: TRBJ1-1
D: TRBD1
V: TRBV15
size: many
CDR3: CATSRGQGDTEAFF
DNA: TGTGCCACCAGCCGTGGACAGGGGGACACTGAAGCTTTCTTT

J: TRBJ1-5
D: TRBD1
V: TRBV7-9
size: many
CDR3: CASSSEDRASNQPQHF
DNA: TGTGCCAGCAGCTCAGAGGACAGGGCTAGCAATCAGCCCCAGCATTTT

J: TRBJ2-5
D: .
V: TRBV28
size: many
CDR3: CASSLDSGGKETQYF
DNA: TGTGCCAGCAGTTTAGACAGCGGAGGGAAAGAGACCCAGTACTTC

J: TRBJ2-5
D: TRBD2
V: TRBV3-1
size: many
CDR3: CASSQEAGGPETQYF
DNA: TGTGCCAGCAGCCAAGAAGCGGGGGGGCCAGAGACCCAGTACTTC

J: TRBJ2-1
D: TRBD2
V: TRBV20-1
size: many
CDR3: CSAQTSGGAFNEQFF
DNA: TGCAGTGCTCAGACTAGCGGGGGGGCCTTCAATGAGCAGTTCTTC

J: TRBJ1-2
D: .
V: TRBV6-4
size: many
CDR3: CASNKVPAQNENYGYTF
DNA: TGTGCCAGCAACAAAGTACCAGCACAGAATGAGAACTATGGCTACACCTTC

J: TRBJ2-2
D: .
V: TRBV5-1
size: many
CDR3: CASSKDTPNTGELFF
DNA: TGCGCCAGCAGCAAGGACACGCCGAACACCGGGGAGCTGTTTTTT

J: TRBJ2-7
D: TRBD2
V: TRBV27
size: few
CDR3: CASSRGLAFSYEQYF
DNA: TGTGCCAGCAGCCGGGGACTAGCGTTCTCCTACGAGCAGTACTTC

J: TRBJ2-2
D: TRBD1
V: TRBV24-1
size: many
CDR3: CATSDPTGMGTGELFF
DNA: TGTGCCACCAGTGATCCGACAGGGATGGGCACCGGGGAGCTGTTTTTT

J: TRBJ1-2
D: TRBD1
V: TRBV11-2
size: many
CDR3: CASSLFGRWGTGENNGYTF
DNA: TGTGCCAGCAGCTTATTTGGGCGTTGGGGGACAGGGGAGAATAATGGCTACACCTTC

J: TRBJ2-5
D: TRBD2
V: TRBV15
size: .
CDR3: CATSRDQGLAVETQYF
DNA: TGTGCCACCAGCAGAGATCAGGGACTAGCCGTTGAGACCCAGTACTTC

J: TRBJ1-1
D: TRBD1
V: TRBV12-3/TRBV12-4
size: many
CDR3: CASSVDGTGAFF
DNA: TGTGCCAGCAGTGTCGACGGGACAGGAGCTTTCTTT

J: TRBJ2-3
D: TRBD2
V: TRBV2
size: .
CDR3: CASSEVSGGASTDTQYF
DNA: TGTGCCAGCAGTGAAGTTAGCGGGGGGGCCAGCACAGATACGCAGTATTTT

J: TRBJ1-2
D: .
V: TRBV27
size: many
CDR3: CASRPRQETNYGYTF
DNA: TGTGCCAGCCGACCAAGACAGGAAACTAACTATGGCTACACCTTC

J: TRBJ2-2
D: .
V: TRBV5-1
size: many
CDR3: CASSLERFNTGELFF
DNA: TGCGCCAGCAGCTTGGAACGTTTCAACACCGGGGAGCTGTTTTTT

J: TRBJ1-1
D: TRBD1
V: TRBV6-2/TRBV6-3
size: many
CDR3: CASSYSNRGETEAFF
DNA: TGTGCCAGCAGTTACTCGAACAGGGGAGAGACTGAAGCTTTCTTT

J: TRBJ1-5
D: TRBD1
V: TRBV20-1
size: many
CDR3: CSARDQGAYSNQPQHF
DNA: TGCAGTGCTAGAGACCAGGGGGCATACAGCAATCAGCCCCAGCATTTT

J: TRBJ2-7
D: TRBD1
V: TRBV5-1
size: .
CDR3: CASSPRDRGLPEQYF
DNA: TGCGCCAGCAGCCCCCGGGACAGGGGCCTCCCCGAGCAGTACTTC

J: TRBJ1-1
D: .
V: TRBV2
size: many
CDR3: CASTVFRNTEAFF
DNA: TGTGCCAGCACGGTGTTTAGGAACACTGAAGCTTTCTTT

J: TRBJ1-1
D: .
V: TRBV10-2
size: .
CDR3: CASGDGRHTEAFF
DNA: TGCGCCAGCGGGGATGGACGTCACACTGAAGCTTTCTTT

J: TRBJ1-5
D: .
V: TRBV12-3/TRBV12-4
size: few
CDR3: CASSFGRPGFNQPQHF
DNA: TGTGCCAGCAGCTTCGGCCGACCGGGATTCAATCAGCCCCAGCATTTT

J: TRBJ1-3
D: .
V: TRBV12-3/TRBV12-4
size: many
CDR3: CASERVTGNTIYF
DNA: TGTGCCAGCGAGCGGGTGACGGGAAACACCATATATTTT

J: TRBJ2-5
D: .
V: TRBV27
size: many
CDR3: CASSLLGRETQYF
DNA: TGTGCCAGCAGTTTATTGGGAAGAGAGACCCAGTACTTC

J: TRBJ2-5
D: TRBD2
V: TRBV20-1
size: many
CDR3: CSALSGGDHQETQYF
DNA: TGCAGTGCCCTGTCCGGGGGGGATCACCAAGAGACCCAGTACTTC

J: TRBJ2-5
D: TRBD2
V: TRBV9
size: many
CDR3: CASSPGTSGGKSQETQYF
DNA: TGTGCCAGCAGCCCAGGGACTAGCGGGGGCAAATCCCAAGAGACCCAGTACTTC

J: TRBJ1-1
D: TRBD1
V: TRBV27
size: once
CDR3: CASSLWGQGLTKGEAFF
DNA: TGTGCCAGCAGTTTATGGGGACAGGGGTTAACGAAGGGTGAAGCTTTCTTT

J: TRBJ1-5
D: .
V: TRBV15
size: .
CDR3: CATSRDSYVSNQPQHF
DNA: TGTGCCACCAGCAGAGATTCGTACGTCAGCAATCAGCCTCAGCATTTT

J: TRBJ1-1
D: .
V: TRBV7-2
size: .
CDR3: CASSLWYTEAFF
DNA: TGTGCCAGCAGCTTGTGGTACACTGAAGCTTTCTTT

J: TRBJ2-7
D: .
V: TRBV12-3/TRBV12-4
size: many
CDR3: CASSPRGDEQYF
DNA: TGTGCCAGCAGTCCCAGGGGGGACGAGCAGTACTTC

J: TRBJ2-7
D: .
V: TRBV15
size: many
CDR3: CATSRDWYSSYEQYF
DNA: TGTGCCACCAGCAGAGATTGGTACAGCTCCTACGAGCAGTACTTC

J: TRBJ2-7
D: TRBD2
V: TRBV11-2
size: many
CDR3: CASSWGLAGLQYF
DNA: TGTGCCAGCAGCTGGGGACTAGCGGGTTTGCAGTACTTC

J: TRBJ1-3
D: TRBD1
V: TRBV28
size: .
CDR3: CASSLRTTGRNTIYF
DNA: TGTGCCAGCAGTCTCCGGACGACAGGGAGAAACACCATATATTTT

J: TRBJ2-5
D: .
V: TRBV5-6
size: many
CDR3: CASSGDLETQYF
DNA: TGTGCCAGCAGCGGGGACTTAGAGACCCAGTACTTC

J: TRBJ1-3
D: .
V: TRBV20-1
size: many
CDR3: CSAAYKRAGNTIYF
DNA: TGCAGTGCTGCGTATAAGAGGGCTGGAAACACCATATATTTT